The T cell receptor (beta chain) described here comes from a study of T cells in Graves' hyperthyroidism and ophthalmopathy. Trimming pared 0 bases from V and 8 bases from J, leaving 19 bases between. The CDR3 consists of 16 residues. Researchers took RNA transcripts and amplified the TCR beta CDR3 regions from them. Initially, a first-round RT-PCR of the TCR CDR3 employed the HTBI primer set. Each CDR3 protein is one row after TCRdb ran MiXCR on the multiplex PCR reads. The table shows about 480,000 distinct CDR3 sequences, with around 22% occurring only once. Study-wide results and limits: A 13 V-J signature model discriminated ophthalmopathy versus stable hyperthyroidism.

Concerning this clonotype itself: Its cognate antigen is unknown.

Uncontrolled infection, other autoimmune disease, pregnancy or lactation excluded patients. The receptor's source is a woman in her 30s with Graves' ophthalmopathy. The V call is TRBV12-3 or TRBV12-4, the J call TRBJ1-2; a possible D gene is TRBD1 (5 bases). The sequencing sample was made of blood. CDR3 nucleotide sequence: TGTGCCAGCAGTTTAGCAGTACGCACCGTGGGGGAAGGCTACACCTTC. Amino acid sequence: CASSLAVRTVGEGYTF.